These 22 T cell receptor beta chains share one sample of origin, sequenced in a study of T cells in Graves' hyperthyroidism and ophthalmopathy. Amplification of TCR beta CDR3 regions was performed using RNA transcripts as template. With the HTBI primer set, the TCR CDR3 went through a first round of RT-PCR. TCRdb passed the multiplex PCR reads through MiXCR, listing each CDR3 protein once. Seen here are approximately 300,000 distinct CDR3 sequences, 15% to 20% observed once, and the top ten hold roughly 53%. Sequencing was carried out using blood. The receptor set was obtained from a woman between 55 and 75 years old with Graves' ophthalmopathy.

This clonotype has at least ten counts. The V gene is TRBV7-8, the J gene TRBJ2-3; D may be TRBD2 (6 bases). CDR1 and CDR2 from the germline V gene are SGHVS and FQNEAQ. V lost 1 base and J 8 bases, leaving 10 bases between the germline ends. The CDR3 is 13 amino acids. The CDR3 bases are TGTGCCAGCAGCTTAGAGGAGGGAAGTACGCAGTATTTT. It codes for CASSLEEGSTQYF. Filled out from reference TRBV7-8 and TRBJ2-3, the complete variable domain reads GAGVSQSPRYKVAKRGQDVALRCDPISGHVSLFWYQQALGQGPEFLTYFQNEAQLDKSGLPSDRFFAERPEGSVSTLKIQRTQQEDSAVYLCASSLEEGSTQYFGPGTRLTVL.

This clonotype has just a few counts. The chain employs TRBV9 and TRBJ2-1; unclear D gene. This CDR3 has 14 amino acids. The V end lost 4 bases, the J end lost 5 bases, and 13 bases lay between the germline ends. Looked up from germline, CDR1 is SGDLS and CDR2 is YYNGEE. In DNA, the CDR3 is TGTGCCAGCAGCACCGTGGAGCCCAACAATGAGCAGTTCTTC. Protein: CASSTVEPNNEQFF.

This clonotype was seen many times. The CDR3 region has the DNA TGCAGTGCTAGACCGACAGGGGGTTACGAGCAGTACTTC. Its translation: CSARPTGGYEQYF. The gene calls are TRBV20-1 and TRBJ2-7; 9 bases map to TRBD1. Unmatched junction bases numbered 3, after V lost 2 bases and J lost 4 bases. This CDR3 spans 13 amino acids. Germline values: CDR1 DFQATT, CDR2 SNEGSKA (reference sequence).

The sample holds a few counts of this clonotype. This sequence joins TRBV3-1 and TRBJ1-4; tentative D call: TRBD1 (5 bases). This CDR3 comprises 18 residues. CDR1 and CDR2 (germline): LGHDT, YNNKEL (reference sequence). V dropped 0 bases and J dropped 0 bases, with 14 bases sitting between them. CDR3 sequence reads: CASSQDLPGGATNEKLFF. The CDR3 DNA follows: TGTGCCAGCAGCCAAGATCTTCCCGGGGGGGCAACTAATGAAAAACTGTTTTTT.

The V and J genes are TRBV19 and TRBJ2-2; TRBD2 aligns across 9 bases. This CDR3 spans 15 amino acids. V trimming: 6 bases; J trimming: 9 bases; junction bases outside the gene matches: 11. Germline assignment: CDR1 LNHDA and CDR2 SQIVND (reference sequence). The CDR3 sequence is CASSPGTSRWWELFF. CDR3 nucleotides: TGTGCCAGTAGCCCTGGGACTAGCAGATGGTGGGAGCTGTTTTTT. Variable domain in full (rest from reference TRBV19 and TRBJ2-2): DGGITQSPKYLFRKEGQNVTLSCEQNLNHDAMYWYRQDPGQGLRLIYYSQIVNDFQKGDIAEGYSVSREKKESFPLTVTSAQKNPTAFYLCASSPGTSRWWELFFGEGSRLTVL.

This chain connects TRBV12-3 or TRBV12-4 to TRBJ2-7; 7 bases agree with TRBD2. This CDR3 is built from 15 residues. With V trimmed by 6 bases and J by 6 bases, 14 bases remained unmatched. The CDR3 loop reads CASRPGLTGAGEQYF. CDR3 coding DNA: TGTGCCAGCAGGCCGGGACTAACGGGAGCTGGCGAGCAGTACTTC.

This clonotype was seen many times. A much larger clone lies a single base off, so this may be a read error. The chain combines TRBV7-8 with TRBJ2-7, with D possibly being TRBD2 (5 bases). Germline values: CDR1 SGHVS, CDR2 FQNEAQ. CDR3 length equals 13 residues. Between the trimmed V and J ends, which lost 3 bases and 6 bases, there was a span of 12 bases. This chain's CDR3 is CASSFAGNCEQYF. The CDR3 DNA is TGTGCCAGCAGCTTTGCGGGCAACTGCGAGCAGTACTTC.

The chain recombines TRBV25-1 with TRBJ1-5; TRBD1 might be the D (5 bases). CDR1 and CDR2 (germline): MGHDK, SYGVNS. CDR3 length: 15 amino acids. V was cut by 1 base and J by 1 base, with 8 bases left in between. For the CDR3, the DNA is TGTGCCAGCAGTGAATCGGCAGGGAGCAATCAGCCCCAGCATTTT. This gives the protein CASSESAGSNQPQHF.

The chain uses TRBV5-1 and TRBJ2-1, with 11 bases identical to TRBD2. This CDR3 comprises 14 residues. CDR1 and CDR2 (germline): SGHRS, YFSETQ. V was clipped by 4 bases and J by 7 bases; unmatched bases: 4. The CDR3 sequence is CASSPRTSGNEQFF. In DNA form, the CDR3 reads TGCGCCAGCAGCCCTAGGACTAGCGGGAATGAGCAGTTCTTC.

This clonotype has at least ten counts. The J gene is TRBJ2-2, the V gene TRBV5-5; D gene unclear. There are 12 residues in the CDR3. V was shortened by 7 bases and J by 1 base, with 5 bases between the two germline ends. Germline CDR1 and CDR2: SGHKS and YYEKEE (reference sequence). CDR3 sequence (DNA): TGTGCCAGCCGTTGGAACACCGGGGAGCTGTTTTTT. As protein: CASRWNTGELFF. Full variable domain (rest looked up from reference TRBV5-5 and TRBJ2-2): DAGVTQSPTHLIKTRGQQVTLRCSPISGHKSVSWYQQVLGQGPQFIFQYYEKEERGRGNFPDRFSARQFPNYSSELNVNALLLGDSALYLCASRWNTGELFFGEGSRLTVL.

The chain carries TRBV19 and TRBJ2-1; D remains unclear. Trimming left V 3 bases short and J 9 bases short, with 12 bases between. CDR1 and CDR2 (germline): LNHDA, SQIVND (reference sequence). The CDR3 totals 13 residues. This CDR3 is CASSIFAWGEQFF. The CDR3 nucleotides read TGTGCCAGTAGTATTTTCGCGTGGGGTGAGCAGTTCTTC.

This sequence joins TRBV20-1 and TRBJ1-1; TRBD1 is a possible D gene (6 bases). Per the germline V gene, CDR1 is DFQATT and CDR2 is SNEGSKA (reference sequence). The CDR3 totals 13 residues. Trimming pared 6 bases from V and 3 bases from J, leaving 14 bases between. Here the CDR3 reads CSAEGGRYTEAFF. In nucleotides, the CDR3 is TGCAGTGCCGAAGGGGGTCGGTACACTGAAGCTTTCTTT.

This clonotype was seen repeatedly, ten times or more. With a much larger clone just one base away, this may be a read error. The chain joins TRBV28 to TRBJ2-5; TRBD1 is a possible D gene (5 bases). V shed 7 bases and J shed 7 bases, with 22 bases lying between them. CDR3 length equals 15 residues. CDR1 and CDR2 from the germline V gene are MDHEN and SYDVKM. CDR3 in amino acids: CASNHIVGQRGTQYF. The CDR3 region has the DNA TGTGCCAGCAACCATATAGTTGGGCAAAGGGGGACCCAGTACTTC.

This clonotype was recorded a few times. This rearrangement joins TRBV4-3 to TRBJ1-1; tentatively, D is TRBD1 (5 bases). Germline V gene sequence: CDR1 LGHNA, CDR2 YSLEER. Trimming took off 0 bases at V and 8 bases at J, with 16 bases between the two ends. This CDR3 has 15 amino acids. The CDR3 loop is CASSQDRATRPEAFF. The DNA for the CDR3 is TGCGCCAGCAGCCAAGACAGGGCCACCCGACCAGAAGCTTTCTTT.

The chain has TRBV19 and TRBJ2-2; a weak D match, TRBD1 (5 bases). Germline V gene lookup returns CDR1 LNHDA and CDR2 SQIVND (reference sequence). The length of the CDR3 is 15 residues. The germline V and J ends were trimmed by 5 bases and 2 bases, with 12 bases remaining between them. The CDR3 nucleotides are TGTGCCAGTAGTGTGGCAGGGCGAAACACCGGGGAGCTGTTTTTT. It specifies CASSVAGRNTGELFF.

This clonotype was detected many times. CDR3 sequence: CASSLLTIQDTEAFF. The CDR3 DNA reads as TGTGCCAGCAGTTTGTTGACCATACAGGATACTGAAGCTTTCTTT. The rearrangement links TRBV28 to TRBJ1-1, with D tentatively TRBD1 (5 bases). This CDR3 contains 15 residues. With 3 bases removed from V and 5 bases from J, the gap between germline ends came to 16 bases. Germline CDR1 MDHEN, CDR2 SYDVKM.

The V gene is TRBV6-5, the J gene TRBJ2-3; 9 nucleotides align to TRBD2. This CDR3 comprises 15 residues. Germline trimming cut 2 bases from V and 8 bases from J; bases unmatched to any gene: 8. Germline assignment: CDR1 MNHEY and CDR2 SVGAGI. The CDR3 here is CASSYNLAGAGTQYF. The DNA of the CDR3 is TGTGCCAGCAGTTACAATTTAGCGGGAGCAGGTACGCAGTATTTT.

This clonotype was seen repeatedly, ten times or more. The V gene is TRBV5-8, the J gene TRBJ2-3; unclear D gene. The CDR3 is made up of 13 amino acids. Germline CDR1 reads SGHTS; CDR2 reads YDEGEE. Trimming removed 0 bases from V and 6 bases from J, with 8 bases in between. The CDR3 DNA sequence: TGTGCCAGCAGCTTGGGACTTTCGGATACGCAGTATTTT. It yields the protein CASSLGLSDTQYF. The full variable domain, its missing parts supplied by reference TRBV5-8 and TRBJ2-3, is EAGVTQSPTHLIKTRGQQATLRCSPISGHTSVYWYQQALGLGLQFLLWYDEGEERNRGNFPPRFSGRQFPNYSSELNVNALELEDSALYLCASSLGLSDTQYFGPGTRLTVL.

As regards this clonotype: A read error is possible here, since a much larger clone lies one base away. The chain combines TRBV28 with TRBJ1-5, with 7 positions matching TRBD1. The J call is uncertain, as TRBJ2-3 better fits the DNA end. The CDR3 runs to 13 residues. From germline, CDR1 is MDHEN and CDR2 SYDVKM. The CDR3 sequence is CASKGQYNQPQYF. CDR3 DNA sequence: TGTGCCAGTAAGGGACAGTATAATCAGCCCCAGTATTTT.

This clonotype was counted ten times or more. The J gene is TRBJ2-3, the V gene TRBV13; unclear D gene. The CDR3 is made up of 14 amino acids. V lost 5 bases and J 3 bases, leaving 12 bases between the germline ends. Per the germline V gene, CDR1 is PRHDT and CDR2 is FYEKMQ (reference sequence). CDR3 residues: CASSPSVSTDTQYF. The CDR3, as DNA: TGTGCCAGCAGCCCGAGCGTCTCAACAGATACGCAGTATTTT.

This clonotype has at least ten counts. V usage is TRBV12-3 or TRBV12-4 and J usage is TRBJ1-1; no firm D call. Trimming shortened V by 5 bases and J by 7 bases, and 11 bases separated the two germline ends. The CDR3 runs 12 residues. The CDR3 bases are TGTGCCAGCAGTCCCGGGAGTGTTGAAGCTTTCTTT. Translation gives CASSPGSVEAFF.

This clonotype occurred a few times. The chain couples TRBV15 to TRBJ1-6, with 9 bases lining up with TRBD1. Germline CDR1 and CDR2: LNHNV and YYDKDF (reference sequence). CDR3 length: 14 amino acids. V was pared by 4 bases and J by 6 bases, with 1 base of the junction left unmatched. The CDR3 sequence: CATSTGQGNSPLHF. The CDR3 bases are TGTGCCACCAGCACGGGACAGGGTAATTCACCCCTCCACTTT.